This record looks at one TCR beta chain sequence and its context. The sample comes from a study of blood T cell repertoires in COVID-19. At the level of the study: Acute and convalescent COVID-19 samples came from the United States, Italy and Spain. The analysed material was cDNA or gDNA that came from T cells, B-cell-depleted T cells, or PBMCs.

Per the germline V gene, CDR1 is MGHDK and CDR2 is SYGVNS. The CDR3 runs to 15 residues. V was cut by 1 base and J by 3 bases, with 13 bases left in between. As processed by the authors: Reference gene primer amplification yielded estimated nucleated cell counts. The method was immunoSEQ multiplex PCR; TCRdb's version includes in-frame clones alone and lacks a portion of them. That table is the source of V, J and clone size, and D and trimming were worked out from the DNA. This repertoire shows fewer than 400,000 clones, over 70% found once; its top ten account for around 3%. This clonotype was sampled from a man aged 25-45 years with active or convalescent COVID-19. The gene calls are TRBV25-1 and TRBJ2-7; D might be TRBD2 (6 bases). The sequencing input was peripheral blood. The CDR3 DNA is TGTGCCAGCAGTGAATCTTTAGGGCGGGACTACGAGCAGTACTTC. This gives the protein CASSESLGRDYEQYF.